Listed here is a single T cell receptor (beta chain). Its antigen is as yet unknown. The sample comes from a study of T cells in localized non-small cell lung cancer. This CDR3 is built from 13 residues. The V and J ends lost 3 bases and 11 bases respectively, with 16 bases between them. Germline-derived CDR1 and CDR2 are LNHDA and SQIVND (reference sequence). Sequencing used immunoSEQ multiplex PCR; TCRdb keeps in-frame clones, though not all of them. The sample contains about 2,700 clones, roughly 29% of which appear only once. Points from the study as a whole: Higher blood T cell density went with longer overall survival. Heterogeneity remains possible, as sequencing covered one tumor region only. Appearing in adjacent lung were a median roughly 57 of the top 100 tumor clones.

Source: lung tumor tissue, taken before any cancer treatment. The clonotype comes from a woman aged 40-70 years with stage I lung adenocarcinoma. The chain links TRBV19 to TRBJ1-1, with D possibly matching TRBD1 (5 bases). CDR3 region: CASSIGQGREAFF. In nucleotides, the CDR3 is TGTGCCAGTAGTATCGGCCAGGGCAGGGAGGCTTTCTTT.